This entry is about one TCR beta chain. This sample is part of a study of blood T cell repertoires in COVID-19. As processed by the authors: By means of reference gene primer amplification, nucleated cell counts were estimated. The protocol was immunoSEQ multiplex PCR, while the TCRdb copy is restricted to in-frame clones and leaves out a portion. V, J and clone size are taken as reported in that table, and D and trimming were inferred from the DNA itself. Of about 150,000 clones detected, roughly nine tenths appear once; the ten largest clones hold around 2.3%. In germline, CDR1 is SGHRS, CDR2 YFSETQ. V was clipped by 2 bases and J by 8 bases, with 13 bases between them. The CDR3 length is 13 residues.

This chain connects TRBV5-1 to TRBJ1-2; TRBD1 is a possible D gene (5 bases). The clonotype originates from a human donor with COVID-19, enrolled during active disease. The donor label of this sample is uncertain. Specimen: peripheral blood. Written as DNA, the CDR3 is TGCGCCAGCAGCTTAGAACTTTGGGGCGGCTACACCTTC. It encodes CASSLELWGGYTF. Full variable domain (rest looked up from reference TRBV5-1 and TRBJ1-2): KAGVTQTPRYLIKTRGQQVTLSCSPISGHRSVSWYQQTPGQGLQFLFEYFSETQRNKGNFPGRFSGRQFSNSRSEMNVSTLELGDSALYLCASSLELWGGYTFGSGTRLTVV.